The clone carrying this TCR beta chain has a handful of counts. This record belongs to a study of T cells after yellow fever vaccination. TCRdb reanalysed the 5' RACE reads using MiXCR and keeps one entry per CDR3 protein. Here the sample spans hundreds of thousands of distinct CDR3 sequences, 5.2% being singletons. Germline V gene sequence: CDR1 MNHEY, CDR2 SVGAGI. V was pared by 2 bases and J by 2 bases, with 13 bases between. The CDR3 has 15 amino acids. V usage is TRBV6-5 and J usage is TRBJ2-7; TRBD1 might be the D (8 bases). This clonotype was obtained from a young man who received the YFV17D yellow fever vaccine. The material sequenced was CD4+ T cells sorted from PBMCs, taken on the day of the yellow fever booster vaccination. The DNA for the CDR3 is TGTGCCAGCAGTTACGGAACAGGGGGGGCCTACGAGCAGTACTTC. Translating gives CASSYGTGGAYEQYF.